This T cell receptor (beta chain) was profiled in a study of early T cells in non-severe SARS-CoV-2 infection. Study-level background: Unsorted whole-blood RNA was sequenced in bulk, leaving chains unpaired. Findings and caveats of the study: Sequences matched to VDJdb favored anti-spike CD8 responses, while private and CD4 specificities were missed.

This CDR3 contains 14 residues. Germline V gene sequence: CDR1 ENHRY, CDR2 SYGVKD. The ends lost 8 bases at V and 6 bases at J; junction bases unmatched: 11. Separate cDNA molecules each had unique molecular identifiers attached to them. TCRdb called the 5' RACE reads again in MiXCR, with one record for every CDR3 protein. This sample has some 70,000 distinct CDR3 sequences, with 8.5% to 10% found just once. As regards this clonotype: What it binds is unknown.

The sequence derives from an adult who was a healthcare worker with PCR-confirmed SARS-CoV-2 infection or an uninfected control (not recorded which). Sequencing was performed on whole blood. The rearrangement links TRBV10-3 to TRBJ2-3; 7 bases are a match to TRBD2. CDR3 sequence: CAIAPDLGGDTQYF. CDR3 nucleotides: TGTGCCATCGCACCTGATTTGGGGGGGGATACGCAGTATTTT.